Presented here are 17 T cell receptor beta chains from one specimen sequenced in a study of a mutant IDH1 vaccine in newly diagnosed glioma (dated by TCRdb to the early 2020s). These receptors' targets are unknown. Library method: the immunoSEQ multiplex PCR assay. This is the immuneACCESS table as TCRdb keeps it, with only in-frame sequences that have V and J called. A part of the clones is gone; compared with another copy, unresolved V genes explain less than half, and the rest is unexplained. Counted in this sample were over 35,000 clones; more than 80% of them appeared once. In total, the top ten clones hold about 5% of the sample. The sample's time point label, decoded: week 23, last vaccination. A 20-mer mutant IDH1 peptide at 300 micrograms in Montanide made up each vaccine dose, which was injected subcutaneously together with topical imiquimod. Material: PBMCs, obtained from a glioma patient whose treatment included an IDH1 peptide vaccine. These receptors originate from a man aged 40-49 years with glioma.

The table lists this clone with a few counts. This chain connects TRBV2 to TRBJ1-5; D is perhaps TRBD1 (6 bases). The germline gives CDR1 SNHLY, CDR2 FYNNEI. V was trimmed by 4 bases and J by 1 base, leaving 11 bases between them. This CDR3 has 15 amino acids. The CDR3 DNA sequence: TGTGCCAGCAGTGCGGGGGGCGCGAGCAATCAGCCCCAGCATTTT. This encodes CASSAGGASNQPQHF.

V usage is TRBV19 and J usage is TRBJ1-4, with 8 bases lining up with TRBD1. Germline-derived CDR1 and CDR2 are LNHDA and SQIVND (reference sequence). The CDR3 contains 15 residues. V shed 2 bases and J 7 bases; nucleotides not matched to a gene: 6. The CDR3 sequence is CASSIQGASGEKLFF. The DNA for the CDR3 is TGTGCCAGTAGTATACAGGGGGCGTCTGGTGAAAAACTGTTTTTT.

The chain uses TRBV4-3 and TRBJ2-7, with TRBD2 matching 10 bases. This CDR3 has 15 amino acids. Germline loops: CDR1 LGHNA, CDR2 YSLEER. The J segment lost 2 bases and the V segment lost 1 base, leaving 2 bases of the junction unmatched. Written as DNA, the CDR3 is TGCGCCAGCAGCCAAGTAGGGACTAGCGCCTACGAGCAGTACTTC. Translating it yields CASSQVGTSAYEQYF.

V and J are TRBV7-3 and TRBJ2-3, with D unresolved. The V and J ends lost 5 bases and 0 bases respectively, with 15 bases between them. The CDR3 runs 16 residues. Germline loops: CDR1 SGHTA, CDR2 FQGTGA. The CDR3: CASSPLRSLSTDTQYF. Written as DNA, the CDR3 is TGTGCCAGCAGCCCCCTTCGGAGCTTGAGCACAGATACGCAGTATTTT.

This clone has only one observation. This chain uses TRBV6-6 with TRBJ2-7; a weak D match, TRBD1 (6 bases). CDR3 length: 15 amino acids. Germline V gives CDR1 MNHNY, CDR2 SVGAGI (reference sequence). V dropped 0 bases and J dropped 7 bases, with 16 bases sitting between them. The DNA of the CDR3 is TGTGCCAGCAGTTACTCCTGGGACACAGCATCGGAGCAGTACTTC. It encodes CASSYSWDTASEQYF.

J is TRBJ1-5 and V is TRBV18; TRBD1 agrees at 8 bases. Trimming took 5 bases from V and 6 from J; bases not matched to a gene: 9. The CDR3 is 15 residues long. Germline V gene lookup returns CDR1 KGHSH and CDR2 LQKENI. CDR3 in amino acids: CASSVTGAVAQPQHF. The DNA for the CDR3 is TGTGCCAGCTCAGTGACAGGGGCGGTAGCTCAGCCCCAGCATTTT.

This clone was seen a handful of times. This chain connects TRBV1 to TRBJ1-4. TRBV1 corresponds to a pseudogene. The CDR3 has 15 amino acids. CDR3 DNA: TGCACCAGCAGCCAAGCCCAAGGGCCTAATGAAAAACTGTTTTTT. It codes for CTSSQAQGPNEKLFF.

The rearrangement joins TRBV6-4 to TRBJ2-3; TRBD2 is a possible D gene (5 bases). The CDR3 has 14 residues. CDR1 and CDR2 from the germline V gene are MRHNA and SNTAGT. The V end lost 2 bases, the J end lost 0 bases, and 6 bases lay between the germline ends. CDR3 coding DNA: TGTGCCAGCAGTGACGGCGGGAGCACAGATACGCAGTATTTT. Protein sequence: CASSDGGSTDTQYF.

DNA for the CDR3: TGTGCCAGCAGCATGGGACAGGGGGGGATCTACACTGAAGCTTTCTTT. It codes for CASSMGQGGIYTEAFF. This rearrangement joins TRBV6-6 to TRBJ1-1, with 11 bases identical to TRBD1. V lost 6 bases to trimming and J lost 3 bases; unmatched junction nucleotides: 9. Germline V lookup: CDR1 MNHNY, CDR2 SVGAGI (reference sequence). The length of the CDR3 is 16 residues.

The gene calls are TRBV10-1 and TRBJ2-3; D uncertain. Per germline, CDR1 WNHNN and CDR2 SYGVQD (reference sequence). The CDR3 is made up of 13 amino acids. V lost 2 bases to trimming and J lost 3 bases, with 6 bases between them. CDR3 sequence reads: CASSEQITDTQYF. DNA of the CDR3: TGCGCCAGCAGTGAGCAAATAACAGATACGCAGTATTTT.

This sequence joins TRBV18 and TRBJ2-7; TRBD1 matches 7 bases. CDR3 size: 15 residues. J was trimmed by 0 bases and V by 6 bases; bases with no gene match: 8. Germline CDR1 is KGHSH and CDR2 is LQKENI. In nucleotides, the CDR3 is TGTGCCAGCTCTCACACAGGGGATAGCTCCTACGAGCAGTACTTC. Translation gives CASSHTGDSSYEQYF.

Here the CDR3 reads CASSLEEGYGYTF. As DNA, the CDR3 is TGTGCCAGCAGCTTAGAGGAAGGTTATGGCTACACCTTC. The chain combines TRBV7-2 with TRBJ1-2; no clear D. From germline, CDR1 is SGHTA and CDR2 FQGNSA. This CDR3 has 13 residues. The V end was cut by 1 base, the J end by 5 bases, with 8 bases between. Variable domain in full (rest from reference TRBV7-2 and TRBJ1-2): GAGVSQSPSNKVTEKGKDVELRCDPISGHTALYWYRQSLGQGLEFLIYFQGNSAPDKSGLPSDRFSAERTGGSVSTLTIQRTQQEDSAVYLCASSLEEGYGYTFGSGTRLTVV.

The rearrangement joins TRBV5-1 to TRBJ2-5, with 8 bases that match TRBD1. This CDR3 has 15 amino acids. Germline CDR1 reads SGHRS; CDR2 reads YFSETQ. The junction had 8 bases not matched to a gene; V was cut back by 3 bases and J by 4 bases. In DNA, the CDR3 is TGCGCCAGCAGCTCGGACAGGGTTTTAGGAGAGACCCAGTACTTC. Its protein is CASSSDRVLGETQYF.

This clone came up once. V gene TRBV6-9 combines with J gene TRBJ2-7; weak D call: TRBD2 (7 bases). Germline V CDR1 and CDR2: MNHGY, SVAAGI. The length of the CDR3 is 15 residues. The V and J ends lost 8 bases and 2 bases respectively, with 19 bases between them. The CDR3 sequence is CASFFPRGAPYEQYF. The CDR3 DNA follows: TGTGCCAGCTTCTTTCCACGGGGGGCTCCCTACGAGCAGTACTTC.

This chain joins TRBV15 and TRBJ2-4; 9 bases line up with TRBD2. Looked up from germline, CDR1 is LNHNV and CDR2 is YYDKDF (reference sequence). The CDR3 totals 21 residues. V gave up 0 bases and J gave up 1 base; unmatched junction bases: 16. The CDR3 here is CATSRERFRGGAVEAKNIQYF. The CDR3 region has the DNA TGTGCCACCAGCAGAGAACGATTCCGCGGGGGGGCCGTGGAGGCCAAAAACATTCAGTACTTC.

The chain combines TRBV20-1 with TRBJ2-7; possible D gene TRBD2, 6 bases. The V end lost 3 bases, the J end lost 11 bases, and 11 bases lay between the germline ends. CDR1 is DFQATT, CDR2 SNEGSKA, per germline (reference sequence). The CDR3 contains 10 residues. The CDR3 spells CSARPGLEYF. As DNA, the CDR3 is TGCAGTGCTAGGCCGGGACTGGAGTACTTC.

The table lists this clone with a few counts. The chain couples TRBV29-1 to TRBJ1-1; D is undetermined. The CDR3 loop spans 14 amino acids. The germline CDR1 and CDR2 sequences are SQVTM and ANQGSEA. V was trimmed by 7 bases and J by 2 bases, leaving 17 bases between them. This CDR3 is CSALLWGGNTEAFF. Written as DNA, the CDR3 is TGCAGCGCACTTTTATGGGGAGGTAACACTGAAGCTTTCTTT. The whole variable domain, remainder taken from reference TRBV29-1 and TRBJ1-1, is SAVISQKPSRDICQRGTSLTIQCQVDSQVTMMFWYRQQPGQSLTLIATANQGSEATYESGFVIDKFPISRPNLTFSTLTVSNMSPEDSSIYLCSALLWGGNTEAFFGQGTRLTVV.